This T cell receptor beta chain was observed in a study of T cell repertoires in cytomegalovirus infection. Overall study context: Based on public TCR beta signatures, there were indications of CMV infection and of a matching HLA type.

Many counts were recorded for this clonotype. The antigen is undetermined. The ends lost 2 bases at V and 3 bases at J; junction bases unmatched: 5. The length of the CDR3 is 15 residues. Germline V gives CDR1 SGHTA, CDR2 FQGNSA. TCRdb reprocessed the reads via MiXCR and lists one record per CDR3 protein. The table has 120,000 to 150,000 distinct CDR3 sequences, about 6.3% seen once. Overall study results and limits: Accumulated public TCR beta family frequency recognized individuals carrying CMV together with the relevant HLA. Clonotypes of TCR beta that were HLA-C-restricted and CMV-specific dominated the ex vivo response.

Sequencing was carried out using PBMCs. The V gene is TRBV7-2, the J gene TRBJ2-5; 8 bases match TRBD1. The source of this sequence is a human donor in good health (CMV status not recorded). Some clones in this sample may be carry-over from other donors' samples. The CDR3 spells CASSLLGQGEETQYF. The CDR3 DNA is TGTGCCAGCAGCTTACTTGGACAGGGCGAAGAGACCCAGTACTTC.